Below are 12 T cell receptor beta chains sequenced from a single sample in a study of blood T cell repertoires in COVID-19. Generated by immunoSEQ multiplex PCR, the TCRdb table keeps only in-frame clones and is missing some. The profile covers about 140,000 clones, with 65% to 85% appearing a single time and around 2.1% taken by the ten largest. The sequenced sample was peripheral blood. The source of these receptors is a woman in her fifties or sixties with acute or convalescent COVID-19.

The chain joins TRBV5-1 to TRBJ1-6, with TRBD1 matching 7 bases. Trimming at V came to 3 bases and at J to 14 bases, leaving 11 bases not matched to a gene. The CDR3 totals 14 residues. In germline, CDR1 is SGHRS, CDR2 YFSETQ. CDR3 residues: CASSWGTDNSALHF. CDR3 bases: TGCGCCAGCAGCTGGGGGACAGACAATTCGGCCCTCCACTTT.

V gene TRBV19 combines with J gene TRBJ2-7; TRBD2 matches at 10 bases. Germline V gene lookup returns CDR1 LNHDA and CDR2 SQIVND (reference sequence). V was clipped by 6 bases and J by 0 bases; unmatched bases: 5. The CDR3 consists of 15 residues. DNA for the CDR3: TGTGCCAGTAGCGATAGCGGGAGGATCTCCTACGAGCAGTACTTC. Its translation: CASSDSGRISYEQYF.

In its sample, this clone was seen once. The chain recombines TRBV6-5 with TRBJ2-7; the match to TRBD2 covers 14 bases. Trimming removed 5 bases from V and 6 bases from J; junction bases left unmatched: 6. The CDR3 contains 15 residues. The germline V gene encodes CDR1 MNHEY and CDR2 SVGAGI. The CDR3 DNA reads as TGTGCCAGCAGTAGACTAGCGGGAGGGCCGGGCGAGCAGTACTTC. Residues: CASSRLAGGPGEQYF.

This clone was seen a few times. This chain links TRBV4-1 with TRBJ2-1; the D gene is possibly TRBD2 (6 bases). The CDR3 length is 18 residues. V lost 0 bases and J lost 7, with 22 bases in between. CDR1 MGHRA and CDR2 YSYEKL come from the germline V gene. Here the CDR3 DNA reads TGCGCCAGCAGCCAAGATTTTGGTCGGGCGGGACCGGGTAATGAGCAGTTCTTC. Its translation is CASSQDFGRAGPGNEQFF.

The genes are TRBV11-3 and TRBJ2-2, with a weak D call TRBD2 (6 bases). From germline, CDR1 is SGHNT and CDR2 YENEEA. The CDR3 contains 16 residues. The germline V and J ends were trimmed by 0 bases and 4 bases, with 12 bases remaining between them. CDR3 in amino acids: CASSLDLGGSTGELFF. In DNA, the CDR3 is TGTGCCAGCAGCTTAGATCTAGGAGGGAGCACCGGGGAGCTGTTTTTT.

The rearrangement uses TRBV28 and TRBJ2-7, with D unresolved. The germline gives CDR1 MDHEN, CDR2 SYDVKM. The CDR3 is made up of 11 amino acids. V lost 5 bases and J 2 bases, leaving 4 bases between the germline ends. This CDR3 reads CASSPTYEQYF. For the CDR3, the DNA is TGTGCCAGCAGTCCAACCTACGAGCAGTACTTC.

This chain links TRBV6-6 with TRBJ1-2; the D is unclear. Germline lookup yields CDR1 MNHNY and CDR2 SVGAGI (reference sequence). V lost 5 bases and J lost 8, with 18 bases in between. The CDR3 has 14 amino acids. The CDR3 sequence: CASSPPRSEEGYTF. The CDR3 DNA sequence: TGTGCCAGCAGTCCACCCCGGTCGGAGGAAGGCTACACCTTC.

The chain links TRBV5-1 to TRBJ2-1; 9 nucleotides align to TRBD1. The V gene's germline CDR1 is SGHRS and CDR2 YFSETQ. This CDR3 spans 15 amino acids. Trimming took 5 bases from V and 8 from J; bases not matched to a gene: 11. CDR3 bases: TGCGCCAGCAGGCAACCGGGACAGGGAGTCCATGAGCAGTTCTTC. It yields the protein CASRQPGQGVHEQFF.

The rearrangement joins TRBV3-1 (or the pseudogene TRBV3-2) to TRBJ1-5; D might be TRBD1 (6 bases). From germline, CDR1 is LGHDT and CDR2 YNNKEL (reference sequence). V lost 0 bases and J lost 4, with 10 bases in between. The CDR3 sequence is 15 residues long. The CDR3 is CASSQDSQGNQPQHF. For the CDR3, the DNA is TGTGCCAGCAGCCAAGACTCACAGGGAAATCAGCCCCAGCATTTT.

V is TRBV27 and J is TRBJ2-5, with 11 bases fitting TRBD2. Unmatched junction bases numbered 7, after V lost 5 bases and J lost 2 bases. The CDR3 sequence is 16 residues long. From germline, CDR1 is MNHEY and CDR2 SMNVEV (reference sequence). CDR3 nucleotide sequence: TGTGCCAGCAGTCCCGGGACTAGCGGTTCGCAAGAGACCCAGTACTTC. It specifies CASSPGTSGSQETQYF.

This clone came up a few times. The V gene is TRBV19, the J gene TRBJ1-5; no firm D call. The CDR3 extends over 16 amino acids. The V gene's germline CDR1 is LNHDA and CDR2 SQIVND (reference sequence). V lost 3 bases, J lost 0 bases, and 12 bases lay in between. This chain's CDR3 is CASSMVPNYSNQPQHF. The DNA for the CDR3 is TGTGCCAGTAGTATGGTCCCCAACTATAGCAATCAGCCCCAGCATTTT.

This chain uses TRBV7-8 with TRBJ2-1; D is uncertain. V lost 1 base to trimming and J lost 8 bases, with 12 bases between them. The germline V gene encodes CDR1 SGHVS and CDR2 FQNEAQ. The CDR3 spans 14 residues. The CDR3 nucleotides are TGTGCCAGCAGCTTAGTGTTGGTGGCAGATGAGCAGTTCTTC. Its protein is CASSLVLVADEQFF.